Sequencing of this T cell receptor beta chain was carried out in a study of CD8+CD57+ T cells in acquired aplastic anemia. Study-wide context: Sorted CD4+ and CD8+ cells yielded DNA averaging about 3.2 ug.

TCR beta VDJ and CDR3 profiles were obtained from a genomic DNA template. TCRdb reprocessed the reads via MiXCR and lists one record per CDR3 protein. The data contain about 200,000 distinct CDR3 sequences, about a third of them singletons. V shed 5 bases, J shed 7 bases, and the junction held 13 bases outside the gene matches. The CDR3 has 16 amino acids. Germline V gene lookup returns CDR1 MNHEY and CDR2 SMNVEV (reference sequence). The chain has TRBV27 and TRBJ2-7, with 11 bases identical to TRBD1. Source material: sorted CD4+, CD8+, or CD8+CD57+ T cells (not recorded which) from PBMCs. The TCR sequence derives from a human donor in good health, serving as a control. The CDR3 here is CASSPRRDRGAGEQYF. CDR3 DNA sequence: TGTGCCAGCAGTCCACGCCGGGACAGGGGGGCGGGGGAGCAGTACTTC.